The sequence of this TCR beta chain was determined in a study of cytotoxic CD8 clonotypes in ibrutinib-treated CLL (dated by TCRdb to the early 2020s). Background on the whole study: The cohort included roughly 15 treatment-naive and ten to twelve relapsed/refractory patients; roughly 17 were IGHV unmutated. Samples at response were collected after a median of roughly twelve months of treatment, with a range of about 6 to 40 months. Responses were partial in roughly 24 patients and complete in 2; after median about 5.5 years follow-up, about 14 stayed in remission and around 12 progressed. Samples averaged about 260,000 productive templates and some 96,000 productive rearrangements. Cryopreserved peripheral blood mononuclear cells were obtained prior to treatment, at the time of response, and at either disease progression or sustained remission. Every remission and progressive disease sample was obtained while ibrutinib was still being received by the patients. Longitudinal samples were obtainable from about 30% of the roughly 90 participants in the trial.

On a MiSeq, deep resolution sequencing aimed for a depth between 1 in 1 million and 1 in 200,000 T cells, with each clonotype covered 10x on average. The immunoSEQ hsTCRB Kit was used to generate TCR beta libraries. On the authors' methods: ImmunoSEQ Data Assistant and ImmunoSEQ Analyzer were used for data analysis, and V, D and J genes were assigned according to IMGT definitions. Clonality, which ranges from 0 to 1, was calculated as one minus the normalized Shannon entropy of productive rearrangement frequencies. Only overrepresented clonotypes making up at least 0.05% of the repertoire of each patient were included in the public clonotype analysis. Around 13 age-matched healthy donor repertoires from immuneACCESS were used as controls for clonality. This immuneACCESS table, as held by TCRdb, lists in-frame sequences with V and J called but not all clones. Of the missing ones, under half trace to an unresolved V gene in checked studies; the others have no known cause. From that table come the V and J calls and clone size; the DNA was used to work out D and trimming. In this sample the table shows around 26,000 clones, 75% to 85% of which occur a single time. The ten most abundant clones make up approximately 8% of the sample.

The time point label, read with the paper, signifies: roughly 23 months on ibrutinib. For TCR beta library preparation, 1.5 to 2 micrograms of genomic DNA were extracted from the cryopreserved PBMCs. Longitudinal blood samples from CLL patients receiving ibrutinib monotherapy were subjected to high-throughput TCR beta sequencing. The patients took part in an open-label, single-center phase 2 trial of ibrutinib monotherapy. This clone has only a few counts. What this receptor recognizes is not known. There are no base qualities to consult, and no much larger clone falls within one base. Summary of the overall study and its limitations: At baseline, clonality was higher than in age-matched healthy donors and showed a strong correlation with circulating CD8+ T-cell counts. Public clonotypes were found to be uncommon and were observed to contract or remain stable during treatment; the increase in clonality was shown to reflect expansion of private clonotypes at ibrutinib response. Sampling times were not matched between patients in sustained remission and patients whose disease was progressing, and lymph node repertoires were not examined. An increase in clonality was observed at ibrutinib response, with clonality remaining stable during sustained remission and falling back toward baseline at progression.

Trimming at the junction amounts to 8 bases on V and 1 base on J, and the germline ends lie 9 bases apart. The germline V gene sets CDR1 to ENHRY and CDR2 to SYGVKD. Inclusive of the bounding cysteine and phenylalanine, the CDR3 is 13 residues long. Just CDR3 DNA is preserved here, 39 bases in frame from base 1. The rearranged segments are TRBV10-3 and TRBJ1-5; the D gene cannot be named for sure. This sequence was found in a human donor with chronic lymphocytic leukemia. Sequencing was performed on PBMCs, taken after 24 months of ibrutinib treatment. The CDR3 sequence is CAISQESNQPQHF. Here is the DNA: TGTGCCATCTCCCAGGAGAGCAATCAGCCCCAGCATTTT.